This TCR beta chain originates from a study of shared clonotypes between healthy human individuals. Some clones are missing from TCRdb's copy, which holds only in-frame ones; the method was immunoSEQ multiplex PCR. The sample yields about 1.1 million clones, around 78% seen once. Input material: memory CD4+ T cells from PBMCs. Described subset: CD45RA-negative fraction. The receptor's source is a man between 18 and 35 years old in good health. Some clones in this sample may be carry-over from other donors' samples.

The CDR3 sequence is CASSHFGDEQYF. The CDR3 nucleotides read TGTGCCAGCAGCCATTTTGGAGACGAGCAGTACTTC. This chain connects TRBV7-9 to TRBJ2-7; D ambiguous. CDR3 length: 12 residues. V was cut by 5 bases and J by 5 bases, with 10 bases left in between. Germline-derived CDR1 and CDR2 are SEHNR and FQNEAQ (reference sequence).